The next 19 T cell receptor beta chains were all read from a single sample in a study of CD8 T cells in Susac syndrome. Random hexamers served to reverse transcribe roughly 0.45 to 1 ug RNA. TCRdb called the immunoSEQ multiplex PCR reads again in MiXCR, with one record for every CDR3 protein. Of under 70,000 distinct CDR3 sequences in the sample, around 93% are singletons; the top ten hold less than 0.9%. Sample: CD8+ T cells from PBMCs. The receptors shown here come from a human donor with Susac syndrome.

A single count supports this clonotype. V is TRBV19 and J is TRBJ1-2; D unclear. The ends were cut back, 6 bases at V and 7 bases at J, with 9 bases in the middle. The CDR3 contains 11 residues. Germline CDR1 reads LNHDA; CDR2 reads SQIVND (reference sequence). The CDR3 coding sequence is TGTGCCAGTAGCCGGGATGGTGGCTACACCTTC. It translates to CASSRDGGYTF.

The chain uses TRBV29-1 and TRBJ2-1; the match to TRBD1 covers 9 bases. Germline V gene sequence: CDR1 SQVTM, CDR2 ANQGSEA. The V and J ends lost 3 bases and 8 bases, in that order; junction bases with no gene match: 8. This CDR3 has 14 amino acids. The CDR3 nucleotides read TGCAGCGTTGATACTCGGACAGGGGTCGATGAGCAGTTCTTC. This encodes CSVDTRTGVDEQFF.

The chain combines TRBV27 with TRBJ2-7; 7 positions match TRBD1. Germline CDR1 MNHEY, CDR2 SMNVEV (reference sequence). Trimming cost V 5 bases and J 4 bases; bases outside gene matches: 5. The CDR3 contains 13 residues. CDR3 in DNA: TGTGCCAGCAGTATCGGACAGGATTACGAGCAGTACTTC. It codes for CASSIGQDYEQYF.

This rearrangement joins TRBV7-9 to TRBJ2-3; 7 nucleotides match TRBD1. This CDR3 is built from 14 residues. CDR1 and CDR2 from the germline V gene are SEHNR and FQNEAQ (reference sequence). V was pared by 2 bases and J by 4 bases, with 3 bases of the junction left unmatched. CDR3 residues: CASSLFQGADTQYF. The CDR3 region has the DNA TGTGCCAGCAGCTTATTCCAGGGGGCAGATACGCAGTATTTT.

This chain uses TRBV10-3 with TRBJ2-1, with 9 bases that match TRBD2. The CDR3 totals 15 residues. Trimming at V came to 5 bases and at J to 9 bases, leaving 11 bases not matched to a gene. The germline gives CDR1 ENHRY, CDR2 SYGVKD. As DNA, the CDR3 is TGTGCCATCAGTAGACCCGGGACTAGCACGGGTGAGCAGTTCTTC. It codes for CAISRPGTSTGEQFF.

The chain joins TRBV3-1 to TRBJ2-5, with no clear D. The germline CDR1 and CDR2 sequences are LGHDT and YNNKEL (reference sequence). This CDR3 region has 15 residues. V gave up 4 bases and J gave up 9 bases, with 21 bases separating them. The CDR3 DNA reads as TGTGCCAGCAGCCCCGAATCGACTTGGATTGGGGCCCAGTACTTC. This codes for CASSPESTWIGAQYF.

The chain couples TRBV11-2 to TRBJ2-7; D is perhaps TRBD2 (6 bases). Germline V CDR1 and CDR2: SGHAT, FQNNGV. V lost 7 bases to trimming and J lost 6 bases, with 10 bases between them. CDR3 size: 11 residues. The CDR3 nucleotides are TGTGCCAGCAATCCCGGGGGCGAGCAGTACTTC. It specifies CASNPGGEQYF.

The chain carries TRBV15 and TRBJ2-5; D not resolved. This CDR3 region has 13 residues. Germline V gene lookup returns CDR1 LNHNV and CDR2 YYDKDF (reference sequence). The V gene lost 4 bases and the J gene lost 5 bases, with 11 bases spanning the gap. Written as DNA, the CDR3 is TGTGCCACCAGCACTTTGCGTGGGGAGACCCAGTACTTC. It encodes CATSTLRGETQYF.

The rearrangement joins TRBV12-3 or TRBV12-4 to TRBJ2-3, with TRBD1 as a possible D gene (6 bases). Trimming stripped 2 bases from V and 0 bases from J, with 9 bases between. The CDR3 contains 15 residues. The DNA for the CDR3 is TGTGCCAGCAGTTTAACCGGGACAAGCACAGATACGCAGTATTTT. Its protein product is CASSLTGTSTDTQYF.

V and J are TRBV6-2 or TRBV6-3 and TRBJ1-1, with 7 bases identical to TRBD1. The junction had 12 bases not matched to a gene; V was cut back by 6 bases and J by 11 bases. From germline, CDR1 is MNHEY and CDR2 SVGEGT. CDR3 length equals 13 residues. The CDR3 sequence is CASSRLLGQSAFF. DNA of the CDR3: TGTGCCAGCAGCCGATTATTGGGACAGTCGGCTTTCTTT.

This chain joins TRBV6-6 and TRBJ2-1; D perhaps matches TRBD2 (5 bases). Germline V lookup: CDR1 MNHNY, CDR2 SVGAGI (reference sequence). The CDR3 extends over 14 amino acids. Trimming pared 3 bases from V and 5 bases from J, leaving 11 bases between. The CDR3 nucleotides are TGTGCCAGCAGTTATGGCGGACTGAACAATGAGCAGTTCTTC. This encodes CASSYGGLNNEQFF.

The CDR3 region has the DNA TGTGCCAGCACCCCGAGCAGGGGTCGCCACGAGCAGTACTTC. It codes for CASTPSRGRHEQYF. The genes are TRBV6-5 and TRBJ2-7, with D perhaps matching TRBD1 (6 bases). This CDR3 contains 14 residues. Trimming removed 7 bases at V and 5 bases at J, with 18 bases between. Germline values: CDR1 MNHEY, CDR2 SVGAGI.

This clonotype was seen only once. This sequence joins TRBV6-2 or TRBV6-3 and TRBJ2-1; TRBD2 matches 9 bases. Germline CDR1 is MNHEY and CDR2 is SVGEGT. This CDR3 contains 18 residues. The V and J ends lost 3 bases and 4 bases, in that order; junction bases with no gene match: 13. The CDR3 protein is CASSYGFGAGGPYNEQFF. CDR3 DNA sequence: TGTGCCAGCAGTTATGGCTTCGGAGCGGGGGGACCTTACAATGAGCAGTTCTTC.

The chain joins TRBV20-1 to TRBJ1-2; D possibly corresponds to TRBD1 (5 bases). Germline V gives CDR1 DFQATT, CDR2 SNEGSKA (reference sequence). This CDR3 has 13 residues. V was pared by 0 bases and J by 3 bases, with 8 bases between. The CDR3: CSARDRDDYGYTF. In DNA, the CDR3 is TGCAGTGCTAGAGACAGGGACGACTATGGCTACACCTTC.

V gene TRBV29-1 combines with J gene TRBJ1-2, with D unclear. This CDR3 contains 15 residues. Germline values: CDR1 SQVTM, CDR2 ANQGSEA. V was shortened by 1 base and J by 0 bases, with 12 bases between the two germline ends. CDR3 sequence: CSVEGLGIANYGYTF. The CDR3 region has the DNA TGCAGCGTTGAAGGCCTCGGGATCGCTAACTATGGCTACACCTTC.

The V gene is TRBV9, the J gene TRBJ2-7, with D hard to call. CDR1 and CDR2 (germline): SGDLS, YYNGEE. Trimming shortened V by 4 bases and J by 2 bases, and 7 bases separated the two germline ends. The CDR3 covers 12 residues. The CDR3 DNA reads TGTGCCAGCAGCTCCACAGCCTACGAGCAGTACTTC. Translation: CASSSTAYEQYF.

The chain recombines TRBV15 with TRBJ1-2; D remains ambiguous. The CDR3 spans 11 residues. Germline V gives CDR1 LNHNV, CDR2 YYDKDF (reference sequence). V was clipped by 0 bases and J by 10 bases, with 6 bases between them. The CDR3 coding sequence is TGTGCCACCAGCAGAGATAGAGTCTACACCTTC. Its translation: CATSRDRVYTF. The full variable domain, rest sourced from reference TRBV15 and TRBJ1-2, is DAMVIQNPRYQVTQFGKPVTLSCSQTLNHNVMYWYQQKSSQAPKLLFHYYDKDFNNEADTPDNFQSRRPNTSFCFLDIRSPGLGDTAMYLCATSRDRVYTFGSGTRLTVV.

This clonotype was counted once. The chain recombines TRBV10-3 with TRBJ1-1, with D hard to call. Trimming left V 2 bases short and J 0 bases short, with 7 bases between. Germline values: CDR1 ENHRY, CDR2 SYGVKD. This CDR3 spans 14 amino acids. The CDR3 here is CAISERELNTEAFF. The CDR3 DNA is TGTGCCATCAGTGAGCGGGAATTGAACACTGAAGCTTTCTTT.

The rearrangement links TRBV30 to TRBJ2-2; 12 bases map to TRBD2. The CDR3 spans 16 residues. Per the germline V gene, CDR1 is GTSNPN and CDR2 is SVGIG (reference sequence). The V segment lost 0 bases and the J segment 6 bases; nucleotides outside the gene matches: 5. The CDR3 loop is CAWSVARTSGAGELFF. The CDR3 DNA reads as TGTGCCTGGAGTGTGGCACGGACTAGCGGGGCCGGGGAGCTGTTTTTT.